Presented here are 3 T cell receptor beta chains from one specimen sequenced in a study of cytomegalovirus exposure and HLA in healthy donors. Amplification used 60 Vbeta primers and 13 Jbeta primers. The protocol was immunoSEQ multiplex PCR, while the TCRdb copy is restricted to in-frame clones and leaves out a portion. This sample has more than 85,000 clones, with approximately 69% found just once. The sequenced sample was PBMCs. Receptor source: a man aged 25 to 40 in good health and CMV-seronegative.

The gene calls are TRBV5-5 and TRBJ2-5; 7 bases map to TRBD1. V was pared by 0 bases and J by 2 bases, with 4 bases of the junction left unmatched. Germline CDR1 is SGHKS and CDR2 is YYEKEE (reference sequence). The CDR3 loop spans 15 amino acids. The CDR3 region is CASSLEGTVQETQYF. The CDR3 DNA reads as TGTGCCAGCAGCTTGGAAGGGACAGTACAAGAGACCCAGTACTTC.

The gene calls are TRBV18 and TRBJ1-5; D not resolved. CDR1 KGHSH and CDR2 LQKENI come from the germline V gene. V was cut by 0 bases and J by 5 bases, with 14 bases left in between. This CDR3 has 16 amino acids. The CDR3 is CASSPPHGVGDQPQHF. CDR3 coding DNA: TGTGCCAGCTCACCACCGCACGGGGTTGGCGATCAGCCCCAGCATTTT.

This chain uses TRBV7-6 with TRBJ2-1, with 15 bases aligning to TRBD2. The CDR3 is 15 residues long. Germline CDR1 is SGHVS and CDR2 is FNYEAQ. V dropped 5 bases and J dropped 7; count of bases not matched to a gene: 3. The CDR3 nucleotides are TGTGCCAGCAGCCAAGGACTAGCGGGAGGGAATGAGCAGTTCTTC. Amino acids: CASSQGLAGGNEQFF.